The entry below gives a single TCR beta chain sequence along with its context. Its antigen is unidentified. These data belong to a study of shared clonotypes between healthy human individuals. Positively selected for CCR7, the CD45RO-negative cells used as naive CD8 cells excluded terminally differentiated effector memory CD45RA+ cells. Free of recent acute infections or vaccinations, the donors were healthy HIV-negative adults. Germline assignment: CDR1 LGHNA and CDR2 YSLEER. CDR3 length equals 16 residues. Germline trimming cut 0 bases from V and 6 bases from J; bases unmatched to any gene: 7. The test was conducted at deep level. Method: immunoSEQ multiplex PCR; TCRdb's copy keeps in-frame clones and lacks some. This sample carries about 800,000 clones, approximately 97% of them seen once, and the ten largest clones take about 0.21%. Study results and limitations: At large depth, rarefaction still showed sorted-subset sequencing to be incomplete. It was anticipated that sequencing depth would influence how many clonotypes donors shared.

Material for sequencing was naive CD8+ T cells sorted from blood. This sequence originates from a man aged 25 to 45 in good health. The V gene is TRBV4-3, the J gene TRBJ2-3; 9 bases match TRBD2. The CDR3 sequence: CASSQDPSGIIDTQYF. The CDR3 region has the DNA TGCGCCAGCAGCCAAGACCCTAGCGGGATTATCGATACGCAGTATTTT.